The 19 T cell receptor beta chains in this list originate from one sample, sequenced in a study of T cell changes during pregnancy in multiple sclerosis. TCRdb's copy holds only in-frame clones and misses some; the assay was immunoSEQ multiplex PCR. This sample has tens of thousands of clones, with roughly 94% found just once. The sequences come from CD4+ T cells from peripheral blood mononuclear cells, collected after pregnancy. The receptor source for this set is a female donor with multiple sclerosis, enrolled in a pregnancy study.

The V and J genes are TRBV7-2 and TRBJ2-1; TRBD1 matches 9 bases. This CDR3 has 15 residues. Germline V gives CDR1 SGHTA, CDR2 FQGNSA. J was trimmed by 9 bases and V by 4 bases; bases with no gene match: 10. CDR3 loop: CASSYGDRAPSEQFF. DNA of the CDR3: TGTGCCAGCAGCTATGGGGACAGGGCCCCTAGTGAGCAGTTCTTC. Full variable domain (outside the CDR3, taken from reference TRBV7-2 and TRBJ2-1): GAGVSQSPSNKVTEKGKDVELRCDPISGHTALYWYRQSLGQGLEFLIYFQGNSAPDKSGLPSDRFSAERTGGSVSTLTIQRTQQEDSAVYLCASSYGDRAPSEQFFGPGTRLTVL.

This clone was picked up one time. The rearrangement links TRBV18 to TRBJ2-2; D is possibly TRBD1 (5 bases). Trimming pared 9 bases from V and 1 base from J, leaving 6 bases between. This CDR3 is 12 amino acids long. In germline, CDR1 is KGHSH, CDR2 LQKENI. The CDR3 here is CASGQNTGELFF. The DNA of the CDR3 is TGTGCCAGTGGACAGAACACCGGGGAGCTGTTTTTT.

Only one count was recorded for this clone. The gene calls are TRBV2 and TRBJ2-1; D might be TRBD1 (6 bases). The CDR3 is 18 residues long. Germline-derived CDR1 and CDR2 are SNHLY and FYNNEI. Trimming stripped 2 bases from V and 4 bases from J, with 21 bases between. CDR3 region: CASSESRTTGYRYNEQFF. DNA of the CDR3: TGTGCCAGCAGTGAATCGAGGACCACAGGGTACCGATACAATGAGCAGTTCTTC.

The chain employs TRBV18 and TRBJ1-1; D possibly corresponds to TRBD1 (6 bases). The CDR3 consists of 12 residues. Germline CDR1 and CDR2: KGHSH and LQKENI. V lost 3 bases and J 7 bases, leaving 9 bases between the germline ends. In nucleotides, the CDR3 is TGTGCCAGCTCACCCCTACAGGGTGAAGCTTTCTTT. As protein: CASSPLQGEAFF.

This chain joins TRBV5-5 and TRBJ2-2, with TRBD2 matching over 12 bases. In germline, CDR1 is SGHKS, CDR2 YYEKEE (reference sequence). Germline trimming cut 0 bases from V and 7 bases from J; bases unmatched to any gene: 4. This CDR3 has 16 amino acids. The CDR3 nucleotides read TGTGCCAGCAGCTTGGGACTAGCGGGAGTGGGCGGGGAGCTGTTTTTT. This translates into CASSLGLAGVGGELFF.

The chain has TRBV21-1 and TRBJ2-3; the table's TRBD1 call for D was not verified on the DNA. TRBV21-1 is reported as a pseudogene. CDR3 size: 18 residues. The CDR3 nucleotides are TGTGCCAGCACCCCCGAGGCCGGGACAGGGGTTGTGACAGATACGCAGTATTTT. Protein product: CASTPEAGTGVVTDTQYF.

The chain uses TRBV6-1 and TRBJ1-6; TRBD1 matches at 7 bases. This CDR3 region has 15 residues. The V segment lost 4 bases and the J segment 10 bases; nucleotides outside the gene matches: 10. Germline loops: CDR1 MNHNS, CDR2 SASEGT. The DNA for the CDR3 is TGTGCCAGCAGTGTGGGACTCCAGGGGGGCTCACCCCTCCACTTT. Amino acids: CASSVGLQGGSPLHF.

In this sample, this clone turned up once. The rearrangement uses TRBV7-9 and TRBJ1-1; D may be TRBD1 (6 bases). The CDR3 contains 13 residues. V lost 3 bases and J lost 4, with 9 bases in between. Germline CDR1 SEHNR, CDR2 FQNEAQ (reference sequence). The CDR3: CASSFVGGTEAFF. In DNA form, the CDR3 reads TGTGCCAGCAGCTTCGTAGGGGGCACTGAAGCTTTCTTT.

This clone was recorded only once. The chain joins TRBV7-2 to TRBJ2-7; TRBD2 matches 7 bases. This CDR3 is built from 14 residues. The germline gives CDR1 SGHTA, CDR2 FQGNSA. The V gene end was trimmed by 0 bases and the J gene end by 6 bases; junction bases not matched to a gene: 5. CDR3 residues: CASSLASGAPEQYF. For the CDR3, the DNA is TGTGCCAGCAGCTTAGCGAGCGGGGCCCCCGAGCAGTACTTC.

This clone was seen a few times. The rearrangement links TRBV19 to TRBJ2-2, with a tentative D call TRBD2 (6 bases). V lost 5 bases, J lost 5 bases, and 12 bases lay in between. The CDR3 spans 14 residues. Germline CDR1 is LNHDA and CDR2 is SQIVND (reference sequence). For the CDR3, the DNA is TGTGCCAGTAGTCCCCGGGACTTTACCGGGGAGCTGTTTTTT. This codes for CASSPRDFTGELFF.

V and J are TRBV10-3 and TRBJ2-5; 8 bases are shared with TRBD1. Gene TRBJ2-7 matches the end of the DNA better, so the J call may be wrong. The CDR3 is 15 amino acids. The germline gives CDR1 ENHRY, CDR2 SYGVKD. CDR3 DNA: TGTGCCACCCATCAATCTAGGACAGGGTTTTACGAGCAGTACTTC. It yields the protein CATHQSRTGFYEQYF.

This chain uses TRBV19 with TRBJ1-1; D may be TRBD1 (6 bases). CDR1 and CDR2 from the germline V gene are LNHDA and SQIVND (reference sequence). The V and J ends lost 0 bases and 10 bases respectively, with 12 bases between them. The CDR3 length is 13 residues. CDR3: CASSIDDRLGAFF. CDR3 bases: TGTGCCAGTAGTATAGACGACAGGCTTGGAGCTTTCTTT.

This chain joins TRBV19 and TRBJ2-3; D might be TRBD1 (6 bases). Trimming removed 6 bases from V and 3 bases from J, with 13 bases in between. The V gene's germline CDR1 is LNHDA and CDR2 SQIVND (reference sequence). This CDR3 is 14 amino acids long. Here the CDR3 reads CASRLQGSTDTQYF. The CDR3 coding sequence is TGTGCCAGTAGACTACAGGGTTCAACAGATACGCAGTATTTT.

V gene TRBV5-1 combines with J gene TRBJ2-2; a weak D match, TRBD1 (5 bases). CDR1 SGHRS and CDR2 YFSETQ come from the germline V gene. This CDR3 is built from 14 residues. Trimming left V 4 bases short and J 1 base short, with 8 bases between. CDR3 sequence reads: CASSSTGNTGELFF. The DNA for the CDR3 is TGCGCCAGCAGCAGTACAGGGAACACCGGGGAGCTGTTTTTT.

The chain combines TRBV10-2 with TRBJ1-1; perhaps TRBD1 as D (5 bases). V lost 3 bases and J lost 6, with 14 bases in between. The CDR3 is 14 residues long. The germline CDR1 and CDR2 sequences are WSHSY and SAAADI. This chain's CDR3 is CASSDWGGDPEAFF. In nucleotides, the CDR3 is TGCGCCAGCAGTGATTGGGGCGGGGACCCTGAAGCTTTCTTT.

CDR3 loop: CASSQGADRFFNYGYTF. The CDR3 DNA sequence: TGCGCCAGCAGCCAAGGGGCTGACAGGTTTTTCAACTATGGCTACACCTTC. This chain joins TRBV4-3 and TRBJ1-2; TRBD1 is a possible D gene (6 bases). The germline gives CDR1 LGHNA, CDR2 YSLEER. The CDR3 consists of 17 residues. The V and J ends lost 1 base and 2 bases respectively, with 17 bases between them.

This chain uses TRBV5-1 with TRBJ2-1; TRBD2 aligns across 9 bases. CDR3 length: 21 amino acids. Germline-derived CDR1 and CDR2 are SGHRS and YFSETQ. V lost 1 base and J lost 0; bases outside the gene matches: 17. CDR3 DNA sequence: TGCGCCAGCAGCTTGACCTCGGGGTTAAATAGCGGGAGAAGCTCCTACAATGAGCAGTTCTTC. It specifies CASSLTSGLNSGRSSYNEQFF.

This clone showed up just a few times. V usage is TRBV7-2 and J usage is TRBJ2-7; TRBD2 is a possible D gene (6 bases). Germline CDR1 reads SGHTA; CDR2 reads FQGNSA. Trimming removed 5 bases at V and 6 bases at J, with 14 bases between. The CDR3 contains 13 residues. CDR3 DNA sequence: TGTGCCAGCAGCCCGACTAGTCGAGTCGAGCAGTACTTC. Its protein is CASSPTSRVEQYF.

This chain links TRBV5-1 with TRBJ2-2; tentatively, D is TRBD1 (5 bases). The germline gives CDR1 SGHRS, CDR2 YFSETQ. Between the trimmed V and J ends, which lost 5 bases and 0 bases, there was a span of 11 bases. The CDR3 sequence is 15 residues long. The DNA of the CDR3 is TGCGCCAGCAGTTTCGACAGTACGAACACCGGGGAGCTGTTTTTT. The encoded protein is CASSFDSTNTGELFF. Supplemented by reference TRBV5-1 and TRBJ2-2, the full variable domain reads KAGVTQTPRYLIKTRGQQVTLSCSPISGHRSVSWYQQTPGQGLQFLFEYFSETQRNKGNFPGRFSGRQFSNSRSEMNVSTLELGDSALYLCASSFDSTNTGELFFGEGSRLTVL.